This TCR beta chain is from a study of blood T cell repertoires in COVID-19. Study-wide background: The cDNA or gDNA used as material had been derived from T cells, B-cell-depleted T cells, or PBMCs.

Under the authors' procedure: It was from reference gene primer amplification that nucleated cell counts were estimated. TCRdb's copy holds only in-frame clones and misses some; the assay was immunoSEQ multiplex PCR. The DNA was the basis for D and trimming; V, J and clone size are from that table. This repertoire shows about 270,000 clones, over 70% found once; its top ten account for around 9.1%. This CDR3 is built from 15 residues. The V gene lost 0 bases and the J gene lost 4 bases, with 7 bases spanning the gap. The germline V gene encodes CDR1 LNHNV and CDR2 YYDKDF (reference sequence). This TCR came from a human donor in a cohort sampled during active COVID-19. Sequencing input: peripheral blood. J is TRBJ2-6 and V is TRBV15; tentatively, D is TRBD1 (6 bases). The CDR3 loop is CATSRDQGGANVLTF. The CDR3 coding sequence is TGTGCCACCAGCAGAGACCAGGGGGGGGCCAACGTCCTGACTTTC.